Presented here are 10 T cell receptor beta chains from one specimen sequenced in a study of PD-1 blockade in classical Hodgkin lymphoma. Assay used: immunoSEQ multiplex PCR; TCRdb lists only in-frame clones, some missing. The table records 15,000 or so clones, around four fifths of them present only once. The time point is: newly diagnosed, previously untreated cHL patient sample. The sample was peripheral blood mononuclear cells (PBMCs). Source of these receptors: a human donor with classical Hodgkin lymphoma.

This chain connects TRBV9 to TRBJ2-1; 14 nucleotides agree with TRBD2. The CDR3 runs 16 residues. CDR1 is SGDLS, CDR2 YYNGEE, per germline. Losses at the gene ends were 0 bases for V and 6 bases for J; bases not matched to a gene: 2. CDR3 bases: TGTGCCAGCAGCGTAGGACTAGCGGGAGGGGGCAATGAGCAGTTCTTC. Translation gives CASSVGLAGGGNEQFF.

The rearrangement uses TRBV19 and TRBJ1-2; 8 bases match TRBD1. Per the germline V gene, CDR1 is LNHDA and CDR2 is SQIVND (reference sequence). CDR3 length equals 14 residues. V shed 5 bases, J shed 3 bases, and the junction held 5 bases outside the gene matches. The CDR3 coding sequence is TGTGCCAGTAGTGTCGGACAGGGCGACTATGGCTACACCTTC. Amino acids: CASSVGQGDYGYTF.

V and J are TRBV9 and TRBJ2-3, with no clear D. CDR1 SGDLS and CDR2 YYNGEE come from the germline V gene. Trimming removed 6 bases at V and 0 bases at J, with 14 bases between. There are 15 residues in the CDR3. CDR3 DNA sequence: TGTGCCAGCACCAAAATGGGGATTAGCACAGATACGCAGTATTTT. It codes for CASTKMGISTDTQYF. The complete variable domain, with remaining parts taken from reference TRBV9 and TRBJ2-3, reads DSGVTQTPKHLITATGQRVTLRCSPRSGDLSVYWYQQSLDQGLQFLIQYYNGEERAKGNILERFSAQQFPDLHSELNLSSLELGDSALYFCASTKMGISTDTQYFGPGTRLTVL.

CDR3: CASSLMTGSTEAFF. The CDR3 DNA is TGCGCCAGCAGCCTGATGACAGGGAGCACTGAAGCTTTCTTT. The J gene is TRBJ1-1, the V gene TRBV5-1; 7 bases are shared with TRBD1. The trim removed 4 bases at V and 4 bases at J, leaving 7 bases unmatched. The CDR3 runs 14 residues. Germline values: CDR1 SGHRS, CDR2 YFSETQ.

The chain uses TRBV5-1 and TRBJ2-7; D unresolved. This CDR3 has 13 amino acids. With 0 bases removed from V and 9 bases from J, the gap between germline ends came to 13 bases. Looked up from germline, CDR1 is SGHRS and CDR2 is YFSETQ. The DNA of the CDR3 is TGCGCCAGCAGCTTGGTTTTCCCGGGCGGGCAGTACTTC. Its translation: CASSLVFPGGQYF.

The chain combines TRBV28 with TRBJ1-4; the match to TRBD1 covers 12 bases. The germline gives CDR1 MDHEN, CDR2 SYDVKM. The CDR3 has 16 amino acids. The V gene end was trimmed by 5 bases and the J gene end by 4 bases; junction bases not matched to a gene: 5. The CDR3 region is CASSGTGGAHNEKLFF. CDR3 coding DNA: TGTGCCAGCAGTGGGACAGGGGGCGCCCATAATGAAAAACTGTTTTTT.

V and J are TRBV2 and TRBJ2-7; D is ambiguous. Germline V gene sequence: CDR1 SNHLY, CDR2 FYNNEI. The CDR3 extends over 12 amino acids. Trimming took off 6 bases at V and 4 bases at J, with 10 bases between the two ends. The CDR3 DNA follows: TGTGCCAGCAGACCGGAGAATTACGAGCAGTACTTC. Its protein product is CASRPENYEQYF.

With regard to this clone: Additional DNA sequences in this sample encode the identical CDR3. The CDR3 protein is CASSEPGGTEQYF. CDR3 DNA sequence: TGTGCCAGCAGTGAACCGGGAGGTACCGAGCAGTACTTC. This rearrangement joins TRBV25-1 to TRBJ2-7, with TRBD2 identical over 7 bases. The germline V gene has CDR1 MGHDK and CDR2 SYGVNS. V shed 2 bases and J 6 bases; nucleotides not matched to a gene: 4. The CDR3 length is 13 residues.

The chain carries TRBV7-9 and TRBJ2-5; D not resolved. Trimming shortened V by 1 base and J by 4 bases, and 13 bases separated the two germline ends. This CDR3 has 15 amino acids. In germline, CDR1 is SEHNR, CDR2 FQNEAQ (reference sequence). Written as DNA, the CDR3 is TGTGCCAGCAGCTTAGGATTGATGGTGGGAGAGACCCAGTACTTC. It yields the protein CASSLGLMVGETQYF.

V and J are TRBV29-1 and TRBJ1-1, with TRBD1 matching 9 bases. This CDR3 contains 14 residues. CDR1 is SQVTM and CDR2 is ANQGSEA in the germline V gene. With 7 bases clipped from V and 1 base from J, the junction kept 7 bases outside the gene matches. The CDR3 region has the DNA TGCAGCGGTAGACAGGGGGTGGGGAACACTGAAGCTTTCTTT. Its protein is CSGRQGVGNTEAFF.